This entry lists 14 T cell receptor beta chains sequenced from one sample in a study of immune evolution from preneoplasia to lung adenocarcinoma. Sequencing was performed with immunoSEQ multiplex PCR; in TCRdb, only in-frame clones are kept and a portion is missing. This sample has roughly 7,500 clones; roughly four fifths occur once, and the top ten carry 6.5% to 10%. Sample: FFPE atypical adenomatous hyperplasia tissue from the lung. Described subset: atypical adenomatous hyperplasia (AAH), lung preneoplasia. These TCRs come from an older donor with lung adenocarcinoma. Some clones in this sample may be carry-over from other donors' samples.

The chain couples TRBV5-1 to TRBJ2-5; 9 nucleotides agree with TRBD1. This CDR3 has 14 residues. Germline V gene data show CDR1 as SGHRS and CDR2 as YFSETQ. The trim removed 4 bases at V and 2 bases at J, leaving 3 bases unmatched. The DNA for the CDR3 is TGCGCCAGCAGCGGTGGACAGGGGCAAGAGACCCAGTACTTC. Encoded protein: CASSGGQGQETQYF.

This clone came up once. The CDR3 DNA reads TGTGCCAGTTTCGACAGGGGTGCTTATGAAAAACTGTTTTTT. This gives the protein CASFDRGAYEKLFF. The rearrangement joins TRBV28 to TRBJ1-4, with TRBD1 matching 8 bases. Germline V gene lookup returns CDR1 MDHEN and CDR2 SYDVKM. V was clipped by 9 bases and J by 6 bases; unmatched bases: 9. The CDR3 loop spans 14 amino acids. The whole variable domain, remainder taken from reference TRBV28 and TRBJ1-4, is DVKVTQSSRYLVKRTGEKVFLECVQDMDHENMFWYRQDPGLGLRLIYFSYDVKMKEKGDIPEGYSVSREKKERFSLILESASTNQTSMYLCASFDRGAYEKLFFGSGTQLSVL.

The genes are TRBV4-1 and TRBJ1-3, with 7 bases aligning to TRBD1. V lost 0 bases, J lost 2 bases, and 1 base stayed unmatched. This CDR3 region has 15 residues. The germline CDR1 and CDR2 sequences are MGHRA and YSYEKL. The CDR3 coding sequence is TGCGCCAGCAGCCAAGAAGACAGGGCTGGAAACACCATATATTTT. This translates into CASSQEDRAGNTIYF.

The chain combines TRBV27 with TRBJ2-7; D is uncertain. V was pared by 4 bases and J by 6 bases, with 13 bases between. The V gene's germline CDR1 is MNHEY and CDR2 SMNVEV (reference sequence). The CDR3 length is 13 residues. The CDR3 loop is CASSSTDAFEQYF. In DNA form, the CDR3 reads TGTGCCAGCAGTTCAACCGATGCGTTCGAGCAGTACTTC.

The CDR3 reads CASGLATGTFGSTGELFF. For the CDR3, the DNA is TGTGCTAGTGGTTTGGCCACCGGGACCTTCGGTTCCACCGGGGAGCTGTTTTTT. The V call is TRBV12-5, the J call TRBJ2-2; tentatively, D is TRBD1 or TRBD2 (5 bases each). Trimming pared 1 base from V and 4 bases from J, leaving 19 bases between. CDR1 and CDR2 from the germline V gene are LGHNT and FRNRAP. CDR3 length: 18 residues.

The chain couples TRBV23-1 to TRBJ1-1; D gene uncertain. TRBV23-1 is marked as an open reading frame, function uncertain. The V end was cut by 10 bases, the J end by 0 bases, with 6 bases between. The CDR3 is made up of 11 amino acids. The CDR3 DNA follows: TGCGCCACAAAAATGAACACTGAAGCTTTCTTT. Translating it yields CATKMNTEAFF.

CDR3 in DNA: TGCGCCAGCAGCCATGCAGGGAGCGGCAATGAAAAACTGTTTTTT. Its translation: CASSHAGSGNEKLFF. The V call is TRBV4-1, the J call TRBJ1-4; tentatively, D is TRBD1 (5 bases). The CDR3 runs to 15 residues. Germline values: CDR1 MGHRA, CDR2 YSYEKL. With 3 bases removed from V and 5 bases from J, the gap between germline ends came to 13 bases.

The chain joins TRBV6-6 to TRBJ2-7; the D gene is possibly TRBD1 (6 bases). This CDR3 region has 14 residues. Between the trimmed V and J ends, which lost 2 bases and 1 base, there was a span of 9 bases. Germline V gene lookup returns CDR1 MNHNY and CDR2 SVGAGI (reference sequence). CDR3 protein: CASSYRDKSYEQYF. The CDR3 coding sequence is TGTGCCAGCAGTTACAGGGACAAGTCCTACGAGCAGTACTTC.

This clone appeared once. The chain couples TRBV15 to TRBJ2-1; a possible D gene is TRBD2 (6 bases). CDR3 size: 13 residues. Germline V gene sequence: CDR1 LNHNV, CDR2 YYDKDF (reference sequence). Trimming stripped 0 bases from V and 7 bases from J, with 7 bases between. The CDR3, as DNA: TGTGCCACCAGCAGAGATCGGGGGAATGAGCAGTTCTTC. It translates to CATSRDRGNEQFF.

In the case of this clone: Other nucleotide sequences in the sample specify the same CDR3. This rearrangement joins TRBV30 to TRBJ1-6, with a weak D call TRBD1 (6 bases). The CDR3 has 13 amino acids. CDR1 is GTSNPN, CDR2 SVGIG, per germline (reference sequence). V dropped 5 bases and J dropped 5 bases, with 10 bases sitting between them. CDR3 sequence (DNA): TGTGCCTGGGTCCGGGACAATAATTCACCCCTCCACTTT. It translates to CAWVRDNNSPLHF. Full variable domain (rest looked up from reference TRBV30 and TRBJ1-6): SQTIHQWPATLVQPVGSPLSLECTVEGTSNPNLYWYRQAAGRGLQLLFYSVGIGQISSEVPQNLSASRPQDRQFILSSKKLLLSDSGFYLCAWVRDNNSPLHFGNGTRLTVT.

This chain connects TRBV29-1 to TRBJ2-5; D is perhaps TRBD1 (5 bases). The germline CDR1 and CDR2 sequences are SQVTM and ANQGSEA. V dropped 5 bases and J dropped 5 bases, with 15 bases sitting between them. This CDR3 contains 13 residues. The CDR3 coding sequence is TGCAGCGTTAACGGGCTGTCAGGGGAGACCCAGTACTTC. Translation: CSVNGLSGETQYF.

J is TRBJ1-4 and V is TRBV6-6; TRBD1 matches 7 bases. The CDR3 length is 14 residues. CDR1 is MNHNY, CDR2 SVGAGI, per germline (reference sequence). V shed 4 bases, J shed 7 bases, and the junction held 6 bases outside the gene matches. The CDR3 here is CASSFSTGSEKLFF. CDR3 coding DNA: TGTGCCAGCAGTTTTTCGACAGGGAGTGAAAAACTGTTTTTT.

The V gene is TRBV19, the J gene TRBJ2-5; D is perhaps TRBD1 or TRBD2 (5 bases each). V lost 5 bases, J lost 2 bases, and 9 bases lay in between. There are 13 residues in the CDR3. Germline CDR1 LNHDA, CDR2 SQIVND (reference sequence). The CDR3 loop is CASSQGRQETQYF. CDR3 nucleotides: TGTGCCAGTAGTCAGGGACGGCAAGAGACCCAGTACTTC. The entire variable domain, with the rest obtained from reference TRBV19 and TRBJ2-5, is as follows: DGGITQSPKYLFRKEGQNVTLSCEQNLNHDAMYWYRQDPGQGLRLIYYSQIVNDFQKGDIAEGYSVSREKKESFPLTVTSAQKNPTAFYLCASSQGRQETQYFGPGTRLLVL.

The V call is TRBV11-2, the J call TRBJ1-5; unclear D gene. The ends were cut back, 0 bases at V and 6 bases at J, with 12 bases in the middle. CDR3 length: 15 residues. The germline V gene encodes CDR1 SGHAT and CDR2 FQNNGV. DNA of the CDR3: TGTGCCAGCAGCTTAGATAGGTCCCTAGGTCAGCCCCAGCATTTT. This sequence encodes CASSLDRSLGQPQHF.